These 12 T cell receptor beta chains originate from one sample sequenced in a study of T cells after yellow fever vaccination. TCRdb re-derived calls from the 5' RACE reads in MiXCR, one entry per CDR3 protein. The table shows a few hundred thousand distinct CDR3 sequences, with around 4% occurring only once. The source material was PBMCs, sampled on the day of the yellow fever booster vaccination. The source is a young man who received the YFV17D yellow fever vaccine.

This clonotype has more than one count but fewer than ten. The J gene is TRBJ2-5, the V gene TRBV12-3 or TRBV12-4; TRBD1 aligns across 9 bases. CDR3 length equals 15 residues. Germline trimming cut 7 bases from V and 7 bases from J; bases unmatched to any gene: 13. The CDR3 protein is CASTTTGGRRGTQYF. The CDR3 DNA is TGTGCCAGCACCACGACAGGGGGTCGCAGGGGGACCCAGTACTTC.

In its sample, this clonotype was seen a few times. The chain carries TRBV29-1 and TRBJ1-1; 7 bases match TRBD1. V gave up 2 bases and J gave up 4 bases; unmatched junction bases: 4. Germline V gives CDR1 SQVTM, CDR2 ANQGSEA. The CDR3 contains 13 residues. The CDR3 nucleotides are TGCAGCGTTGAACAGGGGGGGGGCACTGAAGCTTTCTTT. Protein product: CSVEQGGGTEAFF.

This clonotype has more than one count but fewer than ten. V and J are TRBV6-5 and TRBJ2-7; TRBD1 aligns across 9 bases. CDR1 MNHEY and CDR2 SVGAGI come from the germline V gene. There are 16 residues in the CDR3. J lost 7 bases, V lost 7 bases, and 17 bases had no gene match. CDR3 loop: CASIRRPGQGAGEQYF. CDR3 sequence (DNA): TGTGCCAGCATAAGGCGCCCGGGACAGGGAGCGGGAGAGCAGTACTTC.

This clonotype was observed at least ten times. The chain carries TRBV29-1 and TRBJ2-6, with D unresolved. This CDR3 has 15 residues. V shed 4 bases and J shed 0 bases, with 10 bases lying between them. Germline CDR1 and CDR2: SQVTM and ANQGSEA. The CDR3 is CSVGRTHSGANVLTF. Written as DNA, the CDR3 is TGCAGCGTTGGCCGGACCCACTCTGGGGCCAACGTCCTGACTTTC.

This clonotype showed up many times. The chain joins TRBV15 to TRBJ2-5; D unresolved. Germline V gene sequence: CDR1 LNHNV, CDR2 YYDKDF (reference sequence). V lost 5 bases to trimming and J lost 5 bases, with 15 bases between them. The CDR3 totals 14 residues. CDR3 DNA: TGTGCCACCAGCGGTAGACCCTGGCCGGAGACCCAGTACTTC. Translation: CATSGRPWPETQYF.

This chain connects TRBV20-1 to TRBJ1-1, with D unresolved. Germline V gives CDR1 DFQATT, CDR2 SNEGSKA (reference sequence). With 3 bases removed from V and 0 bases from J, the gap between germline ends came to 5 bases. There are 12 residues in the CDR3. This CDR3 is CSARRMNTEAFF. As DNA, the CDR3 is TGCAGTGCTAGGCGGATGAACACTGAAGCTTTCTTT.

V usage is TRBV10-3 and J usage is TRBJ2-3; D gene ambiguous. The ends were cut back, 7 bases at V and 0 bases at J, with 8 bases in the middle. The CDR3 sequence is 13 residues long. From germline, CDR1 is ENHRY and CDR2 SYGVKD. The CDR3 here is CAITQRSTDTQYF. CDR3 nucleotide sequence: TGTGCCATCACCCAGAGGAGCACAGATACGCAGTATTTT.

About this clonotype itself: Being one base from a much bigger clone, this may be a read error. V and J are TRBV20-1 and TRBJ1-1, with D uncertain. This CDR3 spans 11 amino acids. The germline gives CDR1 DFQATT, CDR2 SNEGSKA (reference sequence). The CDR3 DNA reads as TGCAGTGCTCACAAGGAACTGGAAGCTGTCTTT. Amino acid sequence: CSAHKELEAVF.

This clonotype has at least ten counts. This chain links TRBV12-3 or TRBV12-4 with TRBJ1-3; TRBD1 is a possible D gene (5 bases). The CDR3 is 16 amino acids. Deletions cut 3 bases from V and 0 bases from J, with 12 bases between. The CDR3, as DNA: TGTGCCAGCAGTTTGAGGGCAGGGAGCTCTGGAAACACCATATATTTT. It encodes CASSLRAGSSGNTIYF.

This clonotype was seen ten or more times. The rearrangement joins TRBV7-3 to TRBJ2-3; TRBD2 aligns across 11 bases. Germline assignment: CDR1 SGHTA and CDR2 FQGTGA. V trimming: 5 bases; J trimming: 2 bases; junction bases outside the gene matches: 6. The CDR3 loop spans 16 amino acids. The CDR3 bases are TGTGCCAGCAGCCCAGGGACTAGCGGTCCCACAGATACGCAGTATTTT. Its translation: CASSPGTSGPTDTQYF. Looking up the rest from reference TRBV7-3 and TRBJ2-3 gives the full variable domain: GAGVSQTPSNKVTEKGKYVELRCDPISGHTALYWYRQSLGQGPEFLIYFQGTGAADDSGLPNDRFFAVRPEGSVSTLKIQRTERGDSAVYLCASSPGTSGPTDTQYFGPGTRLTVL.

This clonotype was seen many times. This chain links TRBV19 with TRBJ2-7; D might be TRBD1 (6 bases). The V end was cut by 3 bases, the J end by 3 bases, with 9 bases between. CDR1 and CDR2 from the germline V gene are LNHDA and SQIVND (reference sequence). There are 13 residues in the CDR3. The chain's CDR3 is CASSIQGFYEQYF. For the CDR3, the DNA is TGTGCCAGTAGTATCCAGGGGTTCTACGAGCAGTACTTC.

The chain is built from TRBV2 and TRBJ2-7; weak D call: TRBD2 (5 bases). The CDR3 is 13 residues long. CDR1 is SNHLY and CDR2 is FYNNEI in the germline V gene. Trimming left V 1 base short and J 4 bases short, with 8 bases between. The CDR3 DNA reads TGTGCCAGCAGTGAAGAGTGGGAGTACGAGCAGTACGTC. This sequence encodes CASSEEWEYEQYV.